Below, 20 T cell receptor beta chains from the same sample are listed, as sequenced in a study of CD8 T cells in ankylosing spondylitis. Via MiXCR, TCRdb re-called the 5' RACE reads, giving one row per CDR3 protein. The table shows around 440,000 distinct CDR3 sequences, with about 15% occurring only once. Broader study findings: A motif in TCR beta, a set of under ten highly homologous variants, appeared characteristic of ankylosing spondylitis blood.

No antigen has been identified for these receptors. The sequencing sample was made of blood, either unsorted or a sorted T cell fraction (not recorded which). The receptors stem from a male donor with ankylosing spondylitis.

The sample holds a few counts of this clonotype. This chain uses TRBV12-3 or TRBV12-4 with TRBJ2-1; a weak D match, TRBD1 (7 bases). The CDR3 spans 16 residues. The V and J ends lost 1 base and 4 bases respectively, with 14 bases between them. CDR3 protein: CASSLVGGGKYNEQFF. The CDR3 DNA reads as TGTGCCAGCAGTTTAGTCGGAGGGGGCAAGTACAATGAGCAGTTCTTC.

CDR3 nucleotides: TGTGCCAGCAGCTTAGGGATGGACAATGAAAAACTGTTTTTT. Translated, it gives CASSLGMDNEKLFF. The gene calls are TRBV11-2 and TRBJ1-4; no definite D call. This CDR3 is 14 amino acids long. V lost 1 base and J lost 5, with 8 bases in between. In germline, CDR1 is SGHAT, CDR2 FQNNGV. Full variable domain (missing parts from reference TRBV11-2 and TRBJ1-4): EAGVAQSPRYKIIEKRQSVAFWCNPISGHATLYWYQQILGQGPKLLIQFQNNGVVDDSQLPKDRFSAERLKGVDSTLKIQPAKLEDSAVYLCASSLGMDNEKLFFGSGTQLSVL.

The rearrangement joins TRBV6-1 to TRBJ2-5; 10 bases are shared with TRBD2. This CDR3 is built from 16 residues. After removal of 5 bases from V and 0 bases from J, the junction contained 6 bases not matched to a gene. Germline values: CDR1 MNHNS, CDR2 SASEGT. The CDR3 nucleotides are TGTGCCAGCAGTACATCTAGCGGGGGTTACCAAGAGACCCAGTACTTC. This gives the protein CASSTSSGGYQETQYF.

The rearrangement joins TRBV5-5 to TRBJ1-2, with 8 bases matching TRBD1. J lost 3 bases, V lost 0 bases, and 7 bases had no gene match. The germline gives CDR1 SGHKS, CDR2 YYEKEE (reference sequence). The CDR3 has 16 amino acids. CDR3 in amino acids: CASSLGQGAIDYGYTF. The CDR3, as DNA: TGTGCCAGCAGCTTGGGGCAGGGGGCAATCGACTATGGCTACACCTTC.

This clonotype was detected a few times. The CDR3 here is CSAPPGANYGYTF. The CDR3 DNA reads as TGCAGTGCCCCTCCCGGGGCTAACTATGGCTACACCTTC. The rearrangement uses TRBV20-1 and TRBJ1-2; no reliable D call. Germline V lookup: CDR1 DFQATT, CDR2 SNEGSKA (reference sequence). Trimming left V 6 bases short and J 0 bases short, with 11 bases between. This CDR3 has 13 amino acids.

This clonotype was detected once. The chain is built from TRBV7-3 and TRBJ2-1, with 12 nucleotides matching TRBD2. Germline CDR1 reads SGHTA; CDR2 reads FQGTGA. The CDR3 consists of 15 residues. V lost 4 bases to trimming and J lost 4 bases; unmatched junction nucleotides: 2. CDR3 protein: CASSSSGGVYNEQFF. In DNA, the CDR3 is TGTGCCAGCAGCTCTAGCGGGGGGGTTTACAATGAGCAGTTCTTC.

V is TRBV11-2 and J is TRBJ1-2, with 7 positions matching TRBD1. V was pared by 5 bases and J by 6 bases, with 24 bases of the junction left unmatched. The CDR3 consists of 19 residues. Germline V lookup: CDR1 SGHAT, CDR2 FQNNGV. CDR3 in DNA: TGTGCCAGCAGCCCGAAAACAGTCGCCGGGACAGTGACCTTCCATGGCTACACCTTC. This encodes CASSPKTVAGTVTFHGYTF.

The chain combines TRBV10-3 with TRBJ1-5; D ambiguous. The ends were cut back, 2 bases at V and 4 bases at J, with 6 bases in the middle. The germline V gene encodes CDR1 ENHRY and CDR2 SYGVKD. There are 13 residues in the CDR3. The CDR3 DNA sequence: TGTGCCATCAGTGAGCCTGGTAATCAGCCCCAGCATTTT. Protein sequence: CAISEPGNQPQHF.

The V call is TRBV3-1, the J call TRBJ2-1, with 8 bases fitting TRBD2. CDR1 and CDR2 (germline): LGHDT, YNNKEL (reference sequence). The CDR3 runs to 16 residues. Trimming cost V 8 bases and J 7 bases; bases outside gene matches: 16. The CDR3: CASLAGGGLAGNEQFF. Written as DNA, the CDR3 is TGTGCCAGCCTCGCGGGGGGTGGACTAGCCGGGAATGAGCAGTTCTTC.

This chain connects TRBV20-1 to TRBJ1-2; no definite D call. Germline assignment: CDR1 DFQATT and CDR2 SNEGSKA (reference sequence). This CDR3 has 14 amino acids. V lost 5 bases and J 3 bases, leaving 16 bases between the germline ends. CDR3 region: CSAPPGGKDYGYTF. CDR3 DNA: TGCAGTGCTCCCCCGGGAGGAAAGGACTATGGCTACACCTTC.

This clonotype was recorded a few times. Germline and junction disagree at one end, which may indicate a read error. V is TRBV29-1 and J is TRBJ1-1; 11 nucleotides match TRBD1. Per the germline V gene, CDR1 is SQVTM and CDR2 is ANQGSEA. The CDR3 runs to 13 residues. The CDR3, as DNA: TGCAGCGTGGAAGGACAGGGGGCAGGTGAAGCTTTCTTT. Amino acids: CSVEGQGAGEAFF.

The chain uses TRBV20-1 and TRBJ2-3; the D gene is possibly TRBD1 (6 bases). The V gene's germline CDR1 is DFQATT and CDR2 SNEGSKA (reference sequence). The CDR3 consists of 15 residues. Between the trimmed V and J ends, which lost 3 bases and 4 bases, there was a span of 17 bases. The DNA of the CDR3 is TGCAGTGCTAGTCGGGACACCACTCAGGCAGATACGCAGTATTTT. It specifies CSASRDTTQADTQYF.

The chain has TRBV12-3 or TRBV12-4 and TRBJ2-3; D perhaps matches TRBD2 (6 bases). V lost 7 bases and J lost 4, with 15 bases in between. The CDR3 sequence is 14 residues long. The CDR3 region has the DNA TGTGCCAGCAAACGGACTACCTTGCCAGATACGCAGTATTTT. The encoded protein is CASKRTTLPDTQYF.

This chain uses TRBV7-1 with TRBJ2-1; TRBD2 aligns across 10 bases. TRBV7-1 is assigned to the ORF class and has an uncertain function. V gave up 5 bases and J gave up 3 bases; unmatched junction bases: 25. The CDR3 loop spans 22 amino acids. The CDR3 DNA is TGTGCCAGCAGCACGCGCCTCAGTCCCCAACTAGCGGGGCTCCCCCTCTACAATGAGCAGTTCTTC. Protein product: CASSTRLSPQLAGLPLYNEQFF.

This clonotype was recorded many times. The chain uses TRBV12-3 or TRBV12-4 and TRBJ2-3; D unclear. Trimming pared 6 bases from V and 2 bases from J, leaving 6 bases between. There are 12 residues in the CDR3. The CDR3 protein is CASRDPTDTQYF. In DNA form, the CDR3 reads TGTGCCAGCAGGGACCCCACAGATACGCAGTATTTT.

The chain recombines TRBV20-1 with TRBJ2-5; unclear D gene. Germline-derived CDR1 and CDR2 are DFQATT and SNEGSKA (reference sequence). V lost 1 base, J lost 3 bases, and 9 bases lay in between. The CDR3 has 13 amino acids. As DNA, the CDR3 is TGCAGTGCTAGAGGATCCAGTAAAGAGACCCAGTACTTC. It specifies CSARGSSKETQYF.

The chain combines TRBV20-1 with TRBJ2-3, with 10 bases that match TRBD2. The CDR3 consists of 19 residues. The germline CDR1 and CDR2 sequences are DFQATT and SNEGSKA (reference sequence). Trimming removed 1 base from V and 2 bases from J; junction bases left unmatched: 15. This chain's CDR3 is CSARGGQRGGRLYTDTQYF. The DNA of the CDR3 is TGCAGTGCTAGAGGGGGACAGCGGGGGGGCCGATTGTACACAGATACGCAGTATTTT.

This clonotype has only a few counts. As DNA, the CDR3 is TGTGCCAGCAGTTCCCCGCAGGTTGGCAATCAGCCCCAGCATTTT. It encodes CASSSPQVGNQPQHF. The gene calls are TRBV28 and TRBJ1-5; D unresolved. CDR3 size: 15 residues. Germline V gene sequence: CDR1 MDHEN, CDR2 SYDVKM. The ends were cut back, 4 bases at V and 2 bases at J, with 12 bases in the middle.

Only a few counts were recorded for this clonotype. The CDR3 coding sequence is TGTGCCAGCAGCGCCCCCCTAGCGCCTTTGGGCAACGAGCAGTACTTC. Translated: CASSAPLAPLGNEQYF. The V and J genes are TRBV9 and TRBJ2-7; maybe TRBD2 (6 bases). The CDR3 is 16 residues long. The ends were cut back, 3 bases at V and 5 bases at J, with 21 bases in the middle. Germline lookup yields CDR1 SGDLS and CDR2 YYNGEE.

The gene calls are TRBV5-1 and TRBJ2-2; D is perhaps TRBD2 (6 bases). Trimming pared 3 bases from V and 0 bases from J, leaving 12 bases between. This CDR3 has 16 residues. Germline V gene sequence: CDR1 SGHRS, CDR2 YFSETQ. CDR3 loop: CASSWAGGTNTGELFF. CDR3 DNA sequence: TGCGCCAGCAGCTGGGCCGGAGGGACGAACACCGGGGAGCTGTTTTTT.